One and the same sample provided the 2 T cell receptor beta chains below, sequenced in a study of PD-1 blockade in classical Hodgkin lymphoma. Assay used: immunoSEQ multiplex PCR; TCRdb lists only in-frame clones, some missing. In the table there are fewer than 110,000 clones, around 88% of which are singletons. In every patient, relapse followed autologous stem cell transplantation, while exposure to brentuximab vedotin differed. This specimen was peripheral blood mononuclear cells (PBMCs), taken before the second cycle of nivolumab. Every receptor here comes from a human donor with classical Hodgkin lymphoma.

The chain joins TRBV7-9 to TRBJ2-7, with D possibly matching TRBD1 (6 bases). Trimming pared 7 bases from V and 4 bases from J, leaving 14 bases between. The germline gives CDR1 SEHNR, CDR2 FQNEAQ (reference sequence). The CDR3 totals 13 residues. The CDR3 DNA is TGTGCCAGCAAACAGGGACCGTCGTACGAGCAGTACTTC. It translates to CASKQGPSYEQYF.

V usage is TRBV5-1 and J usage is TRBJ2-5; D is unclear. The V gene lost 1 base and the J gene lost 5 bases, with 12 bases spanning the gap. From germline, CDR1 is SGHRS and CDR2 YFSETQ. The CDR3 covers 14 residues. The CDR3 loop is CASSLLVRPETQYF. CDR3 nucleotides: TGCGCCAGCAGCTTGCTCGTGCGACCGGAGACCCAGTACTTC.